Presented here are 17 T cell receptor beta chains from one specimen sequenced in a study of identical twins. TCRdb called the 5' RACE reads again in MiXCR, with one record for every CDR3 protein. In the table there are around 240,000 distinct CDR3 sequences, roughly a tenth of which are singletons. Specimen: memory T cells sorted from blood. The receptor source for this set is a man aged 45-65 years in good health.

Ten or more counts support this clonotype. J is TRBJ1-1 and V is TRBV28, with D perhaps TRBD1 (6 bases). The CDR3 is made up of 14 amino acids. Trimming left V 6 bases short and J 4 bases short, with 15 bases between. Germline V CDR1 and CDR2: MDHEN, SYDVKM. The CDR3 protein is CASRFTGTTTEAFF. CDR3 coding DNA: TGTGCCAGCAGATTCACAGGGACGACCACTGAAGCTTTCTTT.

This clonotype turned up a few times. The CDR3 sequence is CASSQGSSLITEAFF. The CDR3 region has the DNA TGCGCCAGCAGCCAGGGTTCTTCGTTGATCACTGAAGCTTTCTTT. This sequence joins TRBV4-3 and TRBJ1-1; no reliable D call. Trimming shortened V by 3 bases and J by 4 bases, and 15 bases separated the two germline ends. CDR1 and CDR2 (germline): LGHNA, YSLEER. The CDR3 is 15 residues long.

The chain joins TRBV30 to TRBJ2-2; TRBD1 is a possible D gene (5 bases). This CDR3 comprises 14 residues. The germline gives CDR1 GTSNPN, CDR2 SVGIG (reference sequence). V was pared by 0 bases and J by 7 bases, with 12 bases between. CDR3 DNA sequence: TGTGCCTGGAGTGTGAAGGGGTCGAACGGGGAGCTGTTTTTT. This codes for CAWSVKGSNGELFF.

This clonotype was detected only a few times. The rearrangement joins TRBV7-7 to TRBJ2-1; 9 nucleotides align to TRBD2. The CDR3 extends over 14 amino acids. V lost 1 base to trimming and J lost 7 bases; unmatched junction nucleotides: 2. Germline V lookup: CDR1 SSHAT, CDR2 FNYEAQ (reference sequence). The CDR3 reads CASSLEAGGNEQFF. CDR3 sequence (DNA): TGTGCCAGCAGCTTAGAGGCGGGAGGGAATGAGCAGTTCTTC.

The chain couples TRBV20-1 to TRBJ2-7; 8 positions agree with TRBD1. The CDR3 totals 13 residues. The V gene's germline CDR1 is DFQATT and CDR2 SNEGSKA (reference sequence). V trimming: 0 bases; J trimming: 11 bases; junction bases outside the gene matches: 9. The CDR3 is CSARDPAGGLEYF. The CDR3 nucleotides read TGCAGTGCTAGAGATCCGGCAGGGGGCTTGGAGTACTTC.

The chain links TRBV3-1 to TRBJ1-1; D is unclear. CDR1 LGHDT and CDR2 YNNKEL come from the germline V gene (reference sequence). V lost 2 bases and J lost 2, with 9 bases in between. The CDR3 sequence is 14 residues long. CDR3: CASSQTLHNTEAFF. The DNA of the CDR3 is TGTGCCAGCAGCCAAACCCTGCACAACACTGAAGCTTTCTTT.

The chain combines TRBV5-1 with TRBJ1-1; no definite D call. V lost 0 bases and J 1 base, leaving 7 bases between the germline ends. Germline V lookup: CDR1 SGHRS, CDR2 YFSETQ. The CDR3 runs 14 residues. The CDR3 DNA reads TGCGCCAGCAGCTTGGAATATGGGAACACTGAAGCTTTCTTT. Translation: CASSLEYGNTEAFF.

This clonotype was observed a handful of times. The rearrangement links TRBV5-4 to TRBJ2-1, with D tentatively TRBD2 (7 bases). This CDR3 region has 14 residues. V was cut by 4 bases and J by 5 bases, with 13 bases left in between. Germline V gene lookup returns CDR1 SGHNT and CDR2 YYREEE (reference sequence). CDR3 sequence: CASSVRGGNNEQFF. The CDR3 region has the DNA TGTGCCAGCAGCGTTAGGGGGGGGAACAATGAGCAGTTCTTC.

Only a few counts were recorded for this clonotype. A read error may account for a junction end that differs from germline. This rearrangement joins TRBV12-3 or TRBV12-4 to TRBJ1-1; D is perhaps TRBD1 (5 bases). This CDR3 is 15 amino acids long. CDR3 residues: CASSPPGHVNAEAFF. In nucleotides, the CDR3 is TGTGCCAGCAGTCCCCCTGGACACGTGAACGCTGAAGCTTTCTTT.

Ten or more counts support this clonotype. The chain employs TRBV20-1 and TRBJ2-7, with a tentative D call TRBD1 (6 bases). This CDR3 comprises 12 residues. Per the germline V gene, CDR1 is DFQATT and CDR2 is SNEGSKA (reference sequence). V was trimmed by 4 bases and J by 3 bases, leaving 10 bases between them. The CDR3 region is CSANGQIYEQYF. CDR3 DNA sequence: TGCAGTGCTAACGGACAGATCTACGAGCAGTACTTC.

This rearrangement joins TRBV5-1 to TRBJ2-7; either TRBD1 or TRBD2 may supply D (5 bases each). Germline CDR1 is SGHRS and CDR2 is YFSETQ. V shed 3 bases and J shed 0 bases, with 13 bases lying between them. The CDR3 consists of 15 residues. CDR3 nucleotides: TGCGCCAGCAGCTCGGGGACCGCCATCTCCTACGAGCAGTACTTC. This codes for CASSSGTAISYEQYF.

This chain joins TRBV5-1 and TRBJ2-1, with D possibly matching TRBD2 (6 bases). Germline loops: CDR1 SGHRS, CDR2 YFSETQ. The CDR3 has 16 residues. Trimming cost V 0 bases and J 4 bases, with 14 bases left between them. The CDR3 reads CASSLAGGVGYNEQFF. The CDR3 DNA reads as TGCGCCAGCAGCTTGGCCGGGGGAGTGGGTTACAATGAGCAGTTCTTC.

The chain links TRBV19 to TRBJ2-1, with D unresolved. The CDR3 extends over 12 amino acids. The V and J ends lost 7 bases and 9 bases respectively, with 13 bases between them. The germline V gene has CDR1 LNHDA and CDR2 SQIVND (reference sequence). The chain's CDR3 is CASMGPLGEQFF. The DNA of the CDR3 is TGTGCCAGTATGGGCCCGCTAGGTGAGCAGTTCTTC.

The chain combines TRBV4-2 with TRBJ2-3; D possibly corresponds to TRBD1 (6 bases). V was cut by 2 bases and J by 2 bases, with 11 bases left in between. CDR3 size: 15 residues. Germline lookup yields CDR1 LGHNA and CDR2 YNFKEQ. The CDR3 is CASSQQGLPTDTQYF. CDR3 sequence (DNA): TGTGCCAGCAGCCAACAGGGGCTTCCCACAGATACGCAGTATTTT.

This chain connects TRBV7-2 to TRBJ1-1, with 7 bases that match TRBD1. The germline CDR1 and CDR2 sequences are SGHTA and FQGNSA. The CDR3 is 12 residues long. Trimming removed 4 bases from V and 9 bases from J; junction bases left unmatched: 5. In DNA, the CDR3 is TGTGCCAGCAGCTCAGGGGGGGGGCAAGCTTTCTTT. Its protein product is CASSSGGGQAFF.

Remarks on this clonotype: This may be a read error: a much more frequent sequence differs by one nucleotide. The chain combines TRBV5-1 with TRBJ1-1; D call uncertain. With 0 bases removed from V and 8 bases from J, the gap between germline ends came to 8 bases. The CDR3 sequence is 12 residues long. Germline assignment: CDR1 SGHRS and CDR2 YFSETQ. For the CDR3, the DNA is TGCGCCAGCAGCTTGGAAGTGGTAGAAGCTTTCTTT. Protein product: CASSLEVVEAFF.

This clonotype has just a few counts. The chain couples TRBV18 to TRBJ1-6, with 7 bases that match TRBD1. CDR3 size: 16 residues. The trim removed 6 bases at V and 10 bases at J, leaving 15 bases unmatched. The V gene's germline CDR1 is KGHSH and CDR2 LQKENI. In DNA form, the CDR3 reads TGTGCCAGCTCCTACAGGGGTGAAGCGGCCGTGTCACCCCTCCACTTT. Amino acids: CASSYRGEAAVSPLHF.